A single sample is the source of the 15 T cell receptor beta chains below, sequenced in a study of T cell repertoires in cytomegalovirus infection. TCRdb re-derived calls from the reads in MiXCR, one entry per CDR3 protein. This table has roughly 860,000 distinct CDR3 sequences, approximately 32% appearing once. For these receptors, no antigen is known. Material: cultured CD8+ T cells from PBMCs, obtained from culture after CMV antigen stimulation. These receptors were obtained from a human donor in good health (CMV status not recorded). Some clones in this sample may be carry-over from other donors' samples.

Here the CDR3 reads CASSLGQRKGYTF. In DNA, the CDR3 is TGTGCCAGCAGCTTAGGACAGCGTAAGGGCTACACCTTC. The rearrangement uses TRBV5-8 and TRBJ1-2; D perhaps matches TRBD1 (6 bases). V gave up 2 bases and J gave up 8 bases, with 13 bases separating them. CDR1 and CDR2 from the germline V gene are SGHTS and YDEGEE. The CDR3 is made up of 13 amino acids.

This clonotype was picked up many times. The chain has TRBV7-6 and TRBJ1-6; 8 nucleotides line up with TRBD1. Unmatched junction bases numbered 14, after V lost 6 bases and J lost 10 bases. The germline gives CDR1 SGHVS, CDR2 FNYEAQ. CDR3 length equals 16 residues. CDR3 in amino acids: CASSSGQGRVRSPLHF. The CDR3 bases are TGTGCCAGCAGTTCCGGACAGGGACGAGTGAGATCACCCCTCCACTTT.

A word on this clonotype: A much larger clone lies one base from this, so it may be a read error. The chain links TRBV7-6 to TRBJ2-3; D may match TRBD1 or TRBD2 (5 bases each). The CDR3 has 16 amino acids. The V gene lost 5 bases and the J gene lost 5 bases, with 20 bases spanning the gap. Germline values: CDR1 SGHVS, CDR2 FNYEAQ. The CDR3 is CASSPSLSGYIDTQYF. In nucleotides, the CDR3 is TGTGCCAGCAGCCCTAGCCTATCAGGGTACATAGATACGCAGTATTTT.

At least ten counts were recorded for this clonotype. The chain links TRBV7-9 to TRBJ2-3; TRBD1 is a possible D gene (5 bases). Trimming took 8 bases from V and 3 from J, leaving 15 bases between them. The CDR3 consists of 14 residues. The germline gives CDR1 SEHNR, CDR2 FQNEAQ (reference sequence). Here the CDR3 reads CASLPIDRTDTQYF. CDR3 DNA sequence: TGTGCCAGCTTGCCCATCGACAGAACAGATACGCAGTATTTT. Filled out from reference TRBV7-9 and TRBJ2-3, the complete variable domain reads DTGVSQNPRHKITKRGQNVTFRCDPISEHNRLYWYRQTLGQGPEFLTYFQNEAQLEKSRLLSDRFSAERPKGSFSTLEIQRTEQGDSAMYLCASLPIDRTDTQYFGPGTRLTVL.

The CDR3 coding sequence is TGCGCCAGCAGCTTCTCAGCGGGAGACAATGAGCAGTTCTTC. This translates into CASSFSAGDNEQFF. The chain links TRBV5-1 to TRBJ2-1, with 8 bases that match TRBD2. The CDR3 is 14 amino acids. The V gene end was trimmed by 2 bases and the J gene end by 5 bases; junction bases not matched to a gene: 3. Germline V CDR1 and CDR2: SGHRS, YFSETQ.

J is TRBJ2-3 and V is TRBV5-6, with D possibly being TRBD2 (5 bases). The CDR3 runs to 14 residues. The germline V and J ends were trimmed by 4 bases and 6 bases, with 15 bases remaining between them. The germline V gene encodes CDR1 SGHDT and CDR2 YYEEEE. The DNA for the CDR3 is TGTGCCAGCAGCCTGGGGAGAGGCTATGATACGCAGTATTTT. Its protein is CASSLGRGYDTQYF.

V usage is TRBV6-6 and J usage is TRBJ2-5, with 9 bases aligning to TRBD2. CDR3 length: 16 residues. The V gene's germline CDR1 is MNHNY and CDR2 SVGAGI (reference sequence). The V and J ends lost 5 bases and 5 bases, in that order; junction bases with no gene match: 12. The CDR3 coding sequence is TGTGCCAGCAGTCTGGTGTGGGTAGCGGGGGATGAGACCCAGTACTTC. As protein: CASSLVWVAGDETQYF.

The CDR3 DNA sequence: TGTGCCAGCAGAGGACCACAGGGGGAGATCGGGGAGCTGTTTTTT. Protein: CASRGPQGEIGELFF. This sequence joins TRBV5-4 and TRBJ2-2, with 8 positions matching TRBD1. Germline V gene sequence: CDR1 SGHNT, CDR2 YYREEE (reference sequence). The V and J ends lost 5 bases and 7 bases, in that order; junction bases with no gene match: 10. The CDR3 is made up of 15 amino acids. Drawing the rest from reference TRBV5-4 and TRBJ2-2, the complete variable domain is ETGVTQSPTHLIKTRGQQVTLRCSSQSGHNTVSWYQQALGQGPQFIFQYYREEENGRGNFPPRFSGLQFPNYSSELNVNALELDDSALYLCASRGPQGEIGELFFGEGSRLTVL.

This clonotype showed up just a few times. The gene calls are TRBV7-9 and TRBJ2-1, with D unresolved. V was pared by 5 bases and J by 10 bases, with 12 bases between. The length of the CDR3 is 12 residues. From germline, CDR1 is SEHNR and CDR2 FQNEAQ (reference sequence). The CDR3 coding sequence is TGTGCCAGCAGCCCCGAGATAAGGGAGCAGTTCTTC. Translation: CASSPEIREQFF.

The rearrangement uses TRBV3-1 and TRBJ2-7; D unclear. The CDR3 is 15 residues long. Trimming removed 7 bases from V and 4 bases from J, with 20 bases in between. CDR1 is LGHDT and CDR2 is YNNKEL in the germline V gene (reference sequence). The CDR3 region has the DNA TGTGCCAGCAATTCCCCCGACCGAAATCGATACGAGCAGTACTTC. Its translation: CASNSPDRNRYEQYF.

This clonotype occurred a few times. V gene TRBV6-2 or TRBV6-3 combines with J gene TRBJ2-1; 7 bases fit TRBD1. V lost 3 bases to trimming and J lost 4 bases; unmatched junction nucleotides: 6. The CDR3 consists of 15 residues. From germline, CDR1 is MNHEY and CDR2 SVGEGT. The CDR3 DNA follows: TGTGCCAGCAGTTATGCCGGGACAGCTTACAATGAGCAGTTCTTC. This sequence encodes CASSYAGTAYNEQFF.

This clonotype was counted a single time. This chain connects TRBV28 to TRBJ2-1, with 8 bases lining up with TRBD2. Germline V lookup: CDR1 MDHEN, CDR2 SYDVKM. This CDR3 has 13 residues. The V segment lost 7 bases and the J segment 4 bases; nucleotides outside the gene matches: 3. The CDR3 nucleotides are TGTGCCAGCAAGGAGCGGGGGTACAATGAGCAGTTCTTC. It specifies CASKERGYNEQFF.

The rearrangement links TRBV4-2 to TRBJ2-1; no clear D gene. Per germline, CDR1 LGHNA and CDR2 YNFKEQ. Trimming left V 4 bases short and J 4 bases short, with 20 bases between. The CDR3 runs 17 residues. CDR3 nucleotide sequence: TGTGCCAGCAGCCTCCCTTTTGCCCAAGGTCCGTACAATGAGCAGTTCTTC. Translation gives CASSLPFAQGPYNEQFF.

This clonotype was seen a handful of times. V usage is TRBV27 and J usage is TRBJ2-7, with D perhaps matching TRBD1 (6 bases). V was cut by 6 bases and J by 0 bases, with 18 bases left in between. Germline assignment: CDR1 MNHEY and CDR2 SMNVEV (reference sequence). The CDR3 totals 16 residues. In DNA form, the CDR3 reads TGTGCCAGCAGCCCCTCCGCAGGGGAAGGCTCCTACGAGCAGTACTTC. Its translation is CASSPSAGEGSYEQYF.

This clonotype was detected a few times. V and J are TRBV7-9 and TRBJ1-6, with a tentative D call TRBD1 (5 bases). The V and J ends lost 0 bases and 9 bases respectively, with 12 bases between them. The CDR3 spans 15 residues. Germline CDR1 is SEHNR and CDR2 is FQNEAQ (reference sequence). The CDR3 region is CASSLAGGDGSPLHF. Here the CDR3 DNA reads TGTGCCAGCAGCTTAGCGGGCGGGGACGGTTCACCCCTCCACTTT.